What follows are 18 T cell receptor beta chains derived from one specimen sequenced in a study of T cell repertoires in cytomegalovirus infection. Their recognized antigens are unknown. TCRdb processed the reads anew with MiXCR; each CDR3 protein has one entry. The table includes about 830,000 distinct CDR3 sequences, about 33% detected once. Sample: cultured CD8+ T cells from PBMCs, taken from culture after CMV antigen stimulation. Receptor source: a human donor in good health (CMV status not recorded). Some clones in this sample may be carry-over from other donors' samples.

This clonotype occurred a few times. The chain employs TRBV12-3 or TRBV12-4 and TRBJ1-3; D remains unclear. CDR3 length equals 12 residues. Trimming shortened V by 8 bases and J by 4 bases, and 9 bases separated the two germline ends. In nucleotides, the CDR3 is TGTGCCAGCGCGTTTCCCGGAAACACCATATATTTT. Translating it yields CASAFPGNTIYF.

The chain couples TRBV20-1 to TRBJ2-3; 8 bases are a match to TRBD2. CDR3 size: 15 residues. Germline values: CDR1 DFQATT, CDR2 SNEGSKA (reference sequence). After removal of 3 bases from V and 2 bases from J, the junction contained 7 bases not matched to a gene. For the CDR3, the DNA is TGCAGTGCTAGCGACTTAGCGGGGTACACAGATACGCAGTATTTT. Protein: CSASDLAGYTDTQYF.

The V and J genes are TRBV9 and TRBJ1-1, with D tentatively TRBD1 (5 bases). Per the germline V gene, CDR1 is SGDLS and CDR2 is YYNGEE. V lost 3 bases and J 1 base, leaving 16 bases between the germline ends. CDR3 size: 16 residues. CDR3 residues: CASSAQQDPRNTEAFF. The CDR3 region has the DNA TGTGCCAGCAGCGCCCAACAGGACCCAAGGAACACTGAAGCTTTCTTT.

V usage is TRBV20-1 and J usage is TRBJ2-1; TRBD1 agrees at 8 bases. There are 16 residues in the CDR3. V lost 1 base, J lost 4 bases, and 9 bases stayed unmatched. The V gene's germline CDR1 is DFQATT and CDR2 SNEGSKA (reference sequence). CDR3 region: CSARAPGTGEYNEQFF. The CDR3 DNA sequence: TGCAGTGCTAGAGCCCCCGGGACAGGAGAATACAATGAGCAGTTCTTC.

V gene TRBV6-2 or TRBV6-3 combines with J gene TRBJ1-2; D perhaps matches TRBD1 (5 bases). The CDR3 totals 16 residues. V lost 6 bases, J lost 2 bases, and 19 bases lay in between. Germline V lookup: CDR1 MNHEY, CDR2 SVGEGT. The CDR3 loop is CASSPGRDGGNYGYTF. The CDR3 coding sequence is TGTGCCAGCAGCCCCGGCCGTGACGGGGGGAACTATGGCTACACCTTC.

CDR3 sequence: CASSPLGRTQETQYF. CDR3 nucleotide sequence: TGTGCCAGCAGCCCCTTGGGTAGGACCCAAGAGACCCAGTACTTC. The chain recombines TRBV11-2 with TRBJ2-5; D is unresolved. The CDR3 is made up of 15 amino acids. V dropped 5 bases and J dropped 1 base, with 14 bases sitting between them. CDR1 is SGHAT and CDR2 is FQNNGV in the germline V gene.

This sequence joins TRBV4-1 and TRBJ1-2; tentatively, D is TRBD1 (5 bases). Trimming stripped 0 bases from V and 4 bases from J, with 15 bases between. In germline, CDR1 is MGHRA, CDR2 YSYEKL. CDR3 length: 16 amino acids. CDR3 sequence (DNA): TGCGCCAGCAGCCAAGATTTGGTCGCAGGGAGCTATGGCTACACCTTC. Translation gives CASSQDLVAGSYGYTF.

V usage is TRBV5-4 and J usage is TRBJ1-1; no clear D. V was shortened by 4 bases and J by 5 bases, with 9 bases between the two germline ends. CDR3 length: 12 residues. Germline V gene sequence: CDR1 SGHNT, CDR2 YYREEE (reference sequence). The CDR3 nucleotides are TGTGCCAGCAGCGAGGACCCGACTGAAGCTTTCTTT. Protein: CASSEDPTEAFF.

The chain joins TRBV7-9 to TRBJ2-5, with 7 bases that match TRBD2. The J segment lost 5 bases and the V segment lost 5 bases, leaving 14 bases of the junction unmatched. The germline V gene has CDR1 SEHNR and CDR2 FQNEAQ (reference sequence). CDR3 length: 16 residues. The CDR3 sequence: CASSTRDYRGRETQYF. The CDR3 coding sequence is TGTGCCAGCAGCACCCGGGACTACCGCGGGCGGGAGACCCAGTACTTC.

The J gene is TRBJ2-3, the V gene TRBV27, with D perhaps assigned TRBD1 or TRBD2 (5 bases each). The CDR3 loop spans 16 amino acids. Germline assignment: CDR1 MNHEY and CDR2 SMNVEV (reference sequence). V was pared by 6 bases and J by 0 bases, with 16 bases between. In DNA, the CDR3 is TGTGCCAGCAGCGCCCTGGTGGGACCTAGCACAGATACGCAGTATTTT. It translates to CASSALVGPSTDTQYF.

CDR3 coding DNA: TGTGCCAGCACCGAGGGGTCTGGGGCCAACGTCCTGACTTTC. Amino acid sequence: CASTEGSGANVLTF. The gene calls are TRBV7-9 and TRBJ2-6; the D gene could be TRBD1 or TRBD2 (5 bases each). V was cut by 7 bases and J by 1 base, with 8 bases left in between. The CDR3 covers 14 residues. CDR1 SEHNR and CDR2 FQNEAQ come from the germline V gene (reference sequence).

The V and J genes are TRBV6-6 and TRBJ1-5; weak D call: TRBD1 (5 bases). Trimming removed 7 bases at V and 0 bases at J, with 10 bases between. Germline assignment: CDR1 MNHNY and CDR2 SVGAGI (reference sequence). The CDR3 contains 14 residues. The DNA of the CDR3 is TGTGCCAGCAAAGGGGCCTATAGCAATCAGCCCCAGCATTTT. Protein sequence: CASKGAYSNQPQHF.

The CDR3 bases are TGTGCCAGCAGTTTGAGGACAGGGGGCGTGCAGTACGTC. Amino acids: CASSLRTGGVQYV. The rearrangement uses TRBV28 and TRBJ2-7; 11 bases map to TRBD1. Germline V gene lookup returns CDR1 MDHEN and CDR2 SYDVKM. Trimming cost V 3 bases and J 9 bases; bases outside gene matches: 4. The CDR3 runs to 13 residues.

The V gene is TRBV19, the J gene TRBJ1-1; no reliable D call. The CDR3 is 15 amino acids. The germline gives CDR1 LNHDA, CDR2 SQIVND (reference sequence). Trimming removed 1 base from V and 5 bases from J, with 14 bases in between. CDR3 bases: TGTGCCAGTAGTATAGCCATAACAAGCGGGACTGAAGCTTTCTTT. Its protein is CASSIAITSGTEAFF.

In its sample, this clonotype was seen many times. V and J are TRBV7-2 and TRBJ1-5, with unresolved D. Trimming cost V 2 bases and J 5 bases, with 13 bases left between them. CDR1 SGHTA and CDR2 FQGNSA come from the germline V gene. The CDR3 is 15 amino acids. The DNA of the CDR3 is TGTGCCAGCAGCTTAAGTTATGGGTCGGATCAGCCCCAGCATTTT. Translating gives CASSLSYGSDQPQHF. Based on the CDR3 plus reference TRBV7-2 and TRBJ1-5, the full variable domain is GAGVSQSPSNKVTEKGKDVELRCDPISGHTALYWYRQSLGQGLEFLIYFQGNSAPDKSGLPSDRFSAERTGGSVSTLTIQRTQQEDSAVYLCASSLSYGSDQPQHFGDGTRLSIL.

The CDR3 region has the DNA TGTGCCAGCAGCTCCTGGGGGGGCACCTATGGCTACACCTTC. It is translated as CASSSWGGTYGYTF. The chain has TRBV7-6 and TRBJ1-2, with D tentatively TRBD1 (6 bases). The germline gives CDR1 SGHVS, CDR2 FNYEAQ. V was trimmed by 4 bases and J by 4 bases, leaving 13 bases between them. CDR3 size: 14 residues.

The rearrangement links TRBV6-2 or TRBV6-3 to TRBJ2-5; D is perhaps TRBD1 (6 bases). Trimming took off 6 bases at V and 4 bases at J, with 21 bases between the two ends. CDR1 and CDR2 (germline): MNHEY, SVGEGT. CDR3 size: 16 residues. The CDR3 protein is CASRLHGQFARETQYF. The CDR3 DNA is TGTGCCAGCAGACTCCATGGACAGTTTGCGAGAGAGACCCAGTACTTC.

This clonotype qualifies as medium-sized. This chain joins TRBV6-5 and TRBJ2-2, with TRBD1 as a possible D gene (7 bases). V shed 2 bases and J shed 5 bases, with 12 bases lying between them. The CDR3 is 15 residues long. Germline V CDR1 and CDR2: MNHEY, SVGAGI. The CDR3 DNA is TGTGCCAGCAGTTACCTGACAGGGAGGACCGGGGAGCTGTTTTTT. This translates into CASSYLTGRTGELFF.